This T cell receptor (beta chain) came from a study of T cells of healthy individuals. TCRdb reprocessed the 5' RACE reads via MiXCR and lists one record per CDR3 protein. The sample has 55,000 to 65,000 distinct CDR3 sequences, 15% to 20% seen once. The CDR3 spans 14 residues. Germline loops: CDR1 LNHDA, CDR2 SQIVND (reference sequence). Trimming took 4 bases from V and 3 from J, leaving 10 bases between them. V gene TRBV19 combines with J gene TRBJ1-5; maybe TRBD1 (6 bases). This receptor was taken from a human donor in good health. The CDR3 nucleotides read TGTGCCAGTAGTACCCACAGGGCCAATCAGCCCCAGCATTTT. This encodes CASSTHRANQPQHF.